A selection of T cell receptor beta chains follows, all from one sample in a study of T cell responses to AZD1222 COVID-19 vaccine. The data were produced by immunoSEQ multiplex PCR, yet TCRdb's version contains in-frame clones alone and is incomplete. The data contain fewer than 120,000 clones, approximately 94% of them singletons. Sequenced material: peripheral blood, taken 28 days after the second AZD1222 dose. These TCRs come from an adult who received the AZD1222 COVID-19 vaccine. The CDR3 runs from the conserved cysteine through the conserved F or W. The D gene is left open where the match is weak. The listing skips clone size in some rows; elsewhere it reads once, few, many or a size class.

>TRBV4-1|TRBJ1-1|.|.
CASSQGRQLMNTEAFF
TGCGCCAGCAGCCAAGGTCGACAGCTCATGAACACTGAAGCTTTCTTT
>TRBV6-5|TRBJ1-5|.|.
CASRTGTGQPQHF
TGTGCCAGCAGGACAGGAACGGGTCAGCCCCAGCATTTT
>TRBV5-4|TRBJ1-5|.|.
CASSLGGGNQPQHF
TGTGCCAGCAGCCTTGGGGGCGGCAATCAGCCCCAGCATTTT
>TRBV19|TRBJ1-1|.|.
CASLYGGTEAFF
TGTGCTAGTTTATACGGGGGCACTGAAGCTTTCTTT
>TRBV19|TRBJ2-3|.|.
CASSITPDTQYF
TGTGCCAGTAGTATTACCCCAGATACGCAGTATTTT
>TRBV6-4|TRBJ1-2|.|once
CASSDPRYTNYGYTF
TGTGCCAGCAGTGACCCGAGGTACACTAACTATGGCTACACCTTC
>TRBV10-3|TRBJ2-3|.|.
CAIKTETSTDTQYF
TGTGCCATCAAAACTGAGACTAGCACAGATACGCAGTATTTT
>TRBV11-1|TRBJ1-1|.|.
CASSLGARTEAFF
TGTGCCAGCAGCTTAGGAGCCCGAACTGAAGCTTTCTTT
>TRBV7-8|TRBJ1-1|.|.
CASSLAFVGVEDTEAFF
TGTGCCAGCAGCTTAGCGTTCGTAGGGGTCGAGGACACTGAAGCTTTCTTT
>TRBV7-2|TRBJ2-2|TRBD1|once
CASSFTGAGELFF
TGTGCCAGCAGCTTCACAGGGGCCGGGGAGCTGTTTTTT
>TRBV13|TRBJ2-5|TRBD2|.
CASSSGLGETQYF
TGTGCCAGCAGCTCGGGACTAGGGGAGACCCAGTACTTC
>TRBV6-5|TRBJ1-2|.|.
CASSYSGSGYGYTF
TGTGCCAGCAGTTACTCCGGGTCGGGCTATGGCTACACCTTC
>TRBV9|TRBJ1-2|.|once
CASSADSYGYTF
TGTGCCAGCAGCGCAGACAGCTATGGCTACACCTTC
>TRBV19|TRBJ2-7|.|few
CASSSGTGTPPYEQYF
TGTGCCAGTAGTAGCGGAACCGGGACTCCTCCCTACGAGCAGTACTTC
>TRBV4-1|TRBJ1-6|.|.
CASSQVQTNSPLHF
TGCGCCAGCAGCCAAGTACAGACTAATTCACCCCTCCACTTT
>TRBV10-1|TRBJ1-1|TRBD1|.
CASSYGTGRSEAFF
TGCGCCAGCAGTTACGGGACAGGCAGGTCTGAAGCTTTCTTT
>TRBV19|TRBJ2-1|TRBD2|.
CAISSGGPYNEQFF
TGTGCCATCTCGTCGGGAGGGCCCTACAATGAGCAGTTCTTC
>TRBV29-1|TRBJ1-1|.|.
CSVEVQDATEAFF
TGCAGCGTTGAGGTACAGGACGCTACTGAAGCTTTCTTT
>TRBV10-1|TRBJ1-2|.|once
CASTKTPGYTF
TGCGCCAGCACTAAAACCCCTGGCTACACCTTC
>TRBV7-6|TRBJ1-1|.|.
CASSLGGALNTEAFF
TGTGCCAGCAGCTTAGGCGGGGCTTTGAACACTGAAGCTTTCTTT
>TRBV18|TRBJ1-2|TRBD1|.
CASSPGQGAIRYGYTF
TGTGCCAGCTCACCCGGACAGGGGGCAATTCGGTATGGCTACACCTTC
>TRBV19|TRBJ1-1|.|.
CASSIAENTEAFF
TGTGCCAGTAGTATTGCAGAGAACACTGAAGCTTTCTTT
>TRBV3-1/TRBV3-2|TRBJ2-5|TRBD2|.
CASRARASGGAVRETQYF
TGTGCCAGCAGGGCCCGGGCTAGCGGGGGGGCAGTGCGAGAGACCCAGTACTTC
>TRBV9|TRBJ2-2|.|.
CASSPISGELFF
TGTGCCAGCAGCCCAATTAGCGGGGAGCTGTTTTTT
>TRBV6-1|TRBJ1-1|.|.
CASSDNRRGAFF
TGTGCCAGCAGTGACAATCGGCGGGGAGCTTTCTTT
>TRBV2|TRBJ1-5|.|.
CASSVLNQPQHF
TGTGCCAGCAGTGTTCTTAATCAGCCCCAGCATTTT
>TRBV4-1|TRBJ1-3|.|.
CASSRGSSGNTIYF
TGCGCCAGCAGCAGGGGTTCATCTGGAAACACCATATATTTT
>TRBV3-1/TRBV3-2|TRBJ2-1|.|.
CASSQDSVSYNEQFF
TGTGCCAGCAGCCAAGACTCGGTCTCCTACAATGAGCAGTTCTTC